This TCR beta chain was recovered during a study of Graves' ophthalmopathy and Graves' hyperthyroidism. J gave up 6 bases and V 8 bases, and 7 bases lay outside the gene matches. This CDR3 has 12 amino acids. Germline V lookup: CDR1 SQVTM, CDR2 ANQGSEA. This clonotype was detected ten times or more. RNA transcripts yielded amplified TCR beta CDR3 regions. The authors performed first-round RT-PCR with HTBI primers and then a second-round multiplex PCR. Via MiXCR, TCRdb re-called the multiplex PCR reads, giving one row per CDR3 protein. The sample yields around 670,000 distinct CDR3 sequences, 35% to 50% seen once.

The chain couples TRBV29-1 to TRBJ2-7; 10 bases are a match to TRBD1. The sequenced sample was peripheral blood. The receptor was isolated from an adult man with Graves' ophthalmopathy. The CDR3 coding sequence is TGCAGCATCGACCGGGACAGGGGCGAGCAGTACTTC. Translating it yields CSIDRDRGEQYF.